One and the same sample provided the 2 T cell receptor beta chains below, sequenced in a study of cytomegalovirus exposure and HLA in healthy donors (dated by TCRdb to about 2017). Preparation of the library involved the immunoSEQ multiplex PCR assay. For the multiplex PCR, a mixture combining 60 forward primers for TCR Vbeta segments and 13 reverse primers for TCR Jbeta segments was used. Drawn from immuneACCESS, this table holds only the in-frame rearrangements with V and J called that TCRdb kept. Clones are partly lost; checked studies trace under half to an unresolved V gene and leave the rest unexplained. This sample is represented by over 150,000 clones; about 80% of them were singletons. Around 2.2% of the sample belongs to the ten largest clones. What was sequenced was PBMCs. These receptors came from a man aged 45 to 65 in good health and CMV-seropositive.

The J gene is TRBJ1-4, the V gene TRBV7-9; 7 bases map to TRBD1. CDR3 length equals 15 residues. V lost 2 bases to trimming and J lost 8 bases; unmatched junction nucleotides: 8. Germline values: CDR1 SEHNR, CDR2 FQNEAQ (reference sequence). The CDR3 here is CASSLQTGVGEKLFF. The DNA for the CDR3 is TGTGCCAGCAGCTTACAAACAGGGGTCGGGGAAAAACTGTTTTTT. Based on the CDR3 plus reference TRBV7-9 and TRBJ1-4, the full variable domain is DTGVSQNPRHKITKRGQNVTFRCDPISEHNRLYWYRQTLGQGPEFLTYFQNEAQLEKSRLLSDRFSAERPKGSFSTLEIQRTEQGDSAMYLCASSLQTGVGEKLFFGSGTQLSVL.

The chain uses TRBV19 and TRBJ2-5; D is undetermined. Judging by the DNA end, TRBJ2-7 fits better; the J call may be wrong. The CDR3 consists of 15 residues. CDR1 is LNHDA and CDR2 is SQIVND in the germline V gene (reference sequence). The DNA of the CDR3 is TGTGCCAGTAGAGAAGCAGGCCATACACTTTACGAGCAGTACTTC. This gives the protein CASREAGHTLYEQYF.